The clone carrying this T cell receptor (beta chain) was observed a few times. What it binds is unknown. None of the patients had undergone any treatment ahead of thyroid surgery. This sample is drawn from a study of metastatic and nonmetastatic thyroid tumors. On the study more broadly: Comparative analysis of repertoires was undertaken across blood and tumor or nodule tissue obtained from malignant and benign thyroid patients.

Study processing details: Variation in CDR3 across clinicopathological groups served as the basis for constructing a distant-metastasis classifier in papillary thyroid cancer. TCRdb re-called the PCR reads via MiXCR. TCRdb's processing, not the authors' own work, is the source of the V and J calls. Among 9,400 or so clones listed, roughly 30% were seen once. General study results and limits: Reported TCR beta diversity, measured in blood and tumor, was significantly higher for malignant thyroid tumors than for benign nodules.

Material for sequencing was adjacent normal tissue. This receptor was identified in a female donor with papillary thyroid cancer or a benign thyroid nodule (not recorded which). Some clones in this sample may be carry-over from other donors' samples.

The CDR3 is CASSYNALTGITNTGELFF. In DNA form, the CDR3 reads TGTGCCAGCAGTTACAATGCACTAACAGGGATTACGAACACCGGGGAGCTGTTTTTT. The V call is TRBV2, the J call TRBJ2-2; possible D gene TRBD1, 6 bases. CDR1 and CDR2 from the germline V gene are SNHLY and FYNNEI. V was clipped by 5 bases and J by 0 bases, with 22 bases between them. There are 19 residues in the CDR3.